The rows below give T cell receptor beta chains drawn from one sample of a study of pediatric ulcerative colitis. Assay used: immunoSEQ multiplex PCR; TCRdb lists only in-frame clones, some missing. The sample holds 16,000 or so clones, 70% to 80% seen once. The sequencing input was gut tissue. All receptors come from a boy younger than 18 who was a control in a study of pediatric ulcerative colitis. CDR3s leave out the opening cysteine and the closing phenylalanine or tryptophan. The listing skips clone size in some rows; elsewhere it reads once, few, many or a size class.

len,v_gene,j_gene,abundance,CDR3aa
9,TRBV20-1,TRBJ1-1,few,SASRGTEAF
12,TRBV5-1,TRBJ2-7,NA,ASSLWTASYEQY
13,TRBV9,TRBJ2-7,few,ASSAAGQGSYEQY
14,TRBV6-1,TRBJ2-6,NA,ASSDRNGIGANVLT
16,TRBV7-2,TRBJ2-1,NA,ASSSNTPGTRSSYEQF
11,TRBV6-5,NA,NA,ASSRRGANEQY
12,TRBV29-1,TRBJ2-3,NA,SVEETGAADTQY
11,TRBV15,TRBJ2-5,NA,ATSRAGWETQY
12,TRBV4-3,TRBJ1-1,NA,ASSQAVGVYEAF
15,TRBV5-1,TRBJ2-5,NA,ASRKGSSSTGEETQY
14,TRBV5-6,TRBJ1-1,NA,ASSIGLQGQNTEAF
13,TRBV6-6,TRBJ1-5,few,ASTDGGFGNQPQH
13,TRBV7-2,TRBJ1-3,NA,ASSLIKGAGNTIY
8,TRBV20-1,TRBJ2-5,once,STTQETQY
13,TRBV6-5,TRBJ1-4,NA,ASSYSLGAAEKLF
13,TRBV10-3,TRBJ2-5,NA,AISDLGGRRETQY
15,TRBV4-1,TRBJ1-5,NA,ASSQDIEPLSNQPQH
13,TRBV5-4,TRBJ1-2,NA,ASSLAGLSNYGYT
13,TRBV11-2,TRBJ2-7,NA,ASSGFRDRAYEQY
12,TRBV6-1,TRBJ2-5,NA,ATTRGARQEAQY
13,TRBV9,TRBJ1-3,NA,ASSPRHSSGNTIY
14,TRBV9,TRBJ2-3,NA,ASSLAGGRGTDTQY
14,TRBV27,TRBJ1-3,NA,ASSLSGQSVRNTIY
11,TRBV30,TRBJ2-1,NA,AWSVTLGSEQF
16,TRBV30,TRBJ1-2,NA,ASSKSTDNLYSDYGYT
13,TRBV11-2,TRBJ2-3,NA,ASSLSGGSDNTQY
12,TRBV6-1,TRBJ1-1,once,ASAPQGLNTEAF
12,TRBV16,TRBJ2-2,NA,ASSGGQNTGELF
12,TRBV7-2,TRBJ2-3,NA,ASSGGLVSDTQY
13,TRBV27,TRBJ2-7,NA,ASGADTSGPYEQY
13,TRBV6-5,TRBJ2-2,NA,ASSRETKNTGELF
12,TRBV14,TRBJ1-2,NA,ASSQVKGAAGYT
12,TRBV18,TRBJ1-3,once,ASSYGNSGNTIY
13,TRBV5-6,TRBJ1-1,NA,ASSLGITGNTEAF
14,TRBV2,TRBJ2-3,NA,ASSEIPYFNTDTQY
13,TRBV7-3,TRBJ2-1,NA,ASSRGQGLDNEQF
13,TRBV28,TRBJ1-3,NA,ASKRRTPFGDTIY
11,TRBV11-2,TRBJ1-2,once,ASSLARSYGYT
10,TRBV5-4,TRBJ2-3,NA,ASSLFTDTQY
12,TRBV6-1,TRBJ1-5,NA,ASSETGASQPQH
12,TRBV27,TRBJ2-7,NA,ASSPDLGPYEQY
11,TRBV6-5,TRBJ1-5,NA,ASNRQVNQPQH
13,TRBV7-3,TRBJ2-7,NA,ASSLGSGPSYEQY
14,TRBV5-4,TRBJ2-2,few,ASSLRAGGETGELF
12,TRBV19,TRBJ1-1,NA,ASSIRTLNTEAF
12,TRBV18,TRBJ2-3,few,ASSPMREADTQY
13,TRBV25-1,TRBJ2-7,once,ASSEGRVSSYEQY
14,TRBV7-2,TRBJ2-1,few,ASSFDGTGNYNEQF
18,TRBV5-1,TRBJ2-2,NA,ASSLNSFTFQREDTGELF
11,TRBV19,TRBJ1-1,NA,ASSIGVGAEAF